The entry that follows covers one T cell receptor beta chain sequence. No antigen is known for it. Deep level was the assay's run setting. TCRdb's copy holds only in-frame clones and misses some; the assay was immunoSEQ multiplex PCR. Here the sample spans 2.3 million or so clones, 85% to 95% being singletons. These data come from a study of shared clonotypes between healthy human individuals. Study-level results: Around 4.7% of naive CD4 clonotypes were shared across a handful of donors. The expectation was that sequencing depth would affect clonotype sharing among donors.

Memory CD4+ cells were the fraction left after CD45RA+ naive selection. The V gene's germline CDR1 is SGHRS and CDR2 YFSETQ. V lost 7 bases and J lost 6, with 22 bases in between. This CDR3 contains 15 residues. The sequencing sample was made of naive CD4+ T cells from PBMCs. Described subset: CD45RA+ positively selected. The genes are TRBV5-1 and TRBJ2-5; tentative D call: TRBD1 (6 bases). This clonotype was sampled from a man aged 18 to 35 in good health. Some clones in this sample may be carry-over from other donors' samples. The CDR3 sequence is CASRKWHRDDQTQYF. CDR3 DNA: TGCGCCAGCCGGAAGTGGCACAGGGATGATCAGACCCAGTACTTC.